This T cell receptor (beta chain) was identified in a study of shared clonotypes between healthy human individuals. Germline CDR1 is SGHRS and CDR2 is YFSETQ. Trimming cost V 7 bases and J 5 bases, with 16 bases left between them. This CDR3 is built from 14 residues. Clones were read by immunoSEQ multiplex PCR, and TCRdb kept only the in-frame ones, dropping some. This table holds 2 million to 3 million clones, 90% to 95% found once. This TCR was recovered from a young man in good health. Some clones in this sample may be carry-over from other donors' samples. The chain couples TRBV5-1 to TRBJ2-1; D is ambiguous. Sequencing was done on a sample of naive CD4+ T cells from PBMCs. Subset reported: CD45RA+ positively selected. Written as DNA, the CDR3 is TGCGCCAGCGAAGTCGGGCTTTACCACAATGAGCAGTTCTTC. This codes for CASEVGLYHNEQFF.